The clone carrying this T cell receptor beta chain has a single count. CDR3 size: 16 residues. Germline CDR1 and CDR2: LNHDA and SQIVND (reference sequence). V gave up 4 bases and J gave up 5 bases; unmatched junction bases: 13. These data come from a study of cytomegalovirus exposure and HLA in healthy donors. The primer mix had 60 Vbeta and 13 Jbeta primers. Here immunoSEQ multiplex PCR was the method, and the copy in TCRdb shows in-frame clones only, minus some. The sample has approximately 190,000 clones, 87% seen once. The sample taken for sequencing was PBMCs. This TCR came from a boy aged 2 to 9 in good health and CMV-seronegative. This rearrangement joins TRBV19 to TRBJ2-5, with 7 bases aligning to TRBD1. CDR3 sequence: CASSTSATGLVETQYF. Written as DNA, the CDR3 is TGTGCCAGTAGTACCTCCGCGACAGGGCTCGTGGAGACCCAGTACTTC.